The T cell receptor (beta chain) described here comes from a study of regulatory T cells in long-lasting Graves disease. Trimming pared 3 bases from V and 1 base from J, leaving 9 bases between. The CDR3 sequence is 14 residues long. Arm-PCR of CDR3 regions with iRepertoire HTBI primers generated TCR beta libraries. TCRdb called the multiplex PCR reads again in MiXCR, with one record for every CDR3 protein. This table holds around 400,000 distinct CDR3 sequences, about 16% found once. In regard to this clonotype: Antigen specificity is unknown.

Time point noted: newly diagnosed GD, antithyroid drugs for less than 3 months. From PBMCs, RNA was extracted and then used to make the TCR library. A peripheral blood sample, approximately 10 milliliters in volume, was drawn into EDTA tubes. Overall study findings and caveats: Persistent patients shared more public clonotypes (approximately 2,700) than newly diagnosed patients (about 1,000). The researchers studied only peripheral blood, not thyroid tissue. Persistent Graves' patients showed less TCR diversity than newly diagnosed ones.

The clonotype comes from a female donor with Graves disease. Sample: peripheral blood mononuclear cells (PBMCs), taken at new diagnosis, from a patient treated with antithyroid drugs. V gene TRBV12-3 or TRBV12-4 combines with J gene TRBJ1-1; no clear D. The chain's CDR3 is CASSLGKANTEAFF. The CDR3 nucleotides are TGTGCCAGCAGTTTGGGGAAGGCGAACACTGAAGCTTTCTTT.